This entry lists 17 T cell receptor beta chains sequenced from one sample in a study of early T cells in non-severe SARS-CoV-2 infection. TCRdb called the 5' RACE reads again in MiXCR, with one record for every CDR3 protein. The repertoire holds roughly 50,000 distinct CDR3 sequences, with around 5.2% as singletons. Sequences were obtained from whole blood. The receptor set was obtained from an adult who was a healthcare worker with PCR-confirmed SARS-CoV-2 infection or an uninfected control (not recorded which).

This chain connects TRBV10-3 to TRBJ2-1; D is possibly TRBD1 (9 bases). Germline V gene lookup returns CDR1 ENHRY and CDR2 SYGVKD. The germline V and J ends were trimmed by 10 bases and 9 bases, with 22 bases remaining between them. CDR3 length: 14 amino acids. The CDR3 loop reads CATRGQGLGGEQFF. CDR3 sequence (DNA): TGTGCCACCAGGGGACAGGGACTAGGCGGTGAGCAGTTCTTC.

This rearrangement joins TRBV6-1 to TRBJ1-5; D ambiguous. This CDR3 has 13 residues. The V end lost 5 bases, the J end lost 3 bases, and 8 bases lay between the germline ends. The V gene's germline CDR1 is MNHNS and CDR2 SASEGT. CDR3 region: CASSRETNQPQHF. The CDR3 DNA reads TGTGCCAGCAGTAGGGAAACCAATCAGCCCCAGCATTTT.

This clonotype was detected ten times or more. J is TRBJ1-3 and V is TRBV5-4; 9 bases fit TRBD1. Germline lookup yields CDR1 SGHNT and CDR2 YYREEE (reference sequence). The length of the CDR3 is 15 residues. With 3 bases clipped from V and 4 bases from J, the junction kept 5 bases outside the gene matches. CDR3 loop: CASSSGQGNGNTIYF. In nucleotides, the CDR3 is TGTGCCAGCAGCTCGGGACAGGGTAACGGAAACACCATATATTTT.

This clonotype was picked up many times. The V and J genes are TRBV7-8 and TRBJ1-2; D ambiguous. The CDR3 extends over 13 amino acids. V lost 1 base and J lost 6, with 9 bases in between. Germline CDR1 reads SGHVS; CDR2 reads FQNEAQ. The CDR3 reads CASSLDSANGYTF. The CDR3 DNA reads TGTGCCAGCAGCTTAGATTCAGCTAATGGCTACACCTTC. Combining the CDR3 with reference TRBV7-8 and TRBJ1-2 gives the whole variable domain GAGVSQSPRYKVAKRGQDVALRCDPISGHVSLFWYQQALGQGPEFLTYFQNEAQLDKSGLPSDRFFAERPEGSVSTLKIQRTQQEDSAVYLCASSLDSANGYTFGSGTRLTVV.

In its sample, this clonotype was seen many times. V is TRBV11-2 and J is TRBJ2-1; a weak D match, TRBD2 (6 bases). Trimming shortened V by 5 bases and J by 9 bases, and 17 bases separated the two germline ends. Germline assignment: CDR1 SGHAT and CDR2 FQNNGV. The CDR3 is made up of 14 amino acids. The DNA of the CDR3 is TGTGCCAGCAGCCTGGGCTCCGGGGGTGGTGAGCAGTTCTTC. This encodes CASSLGSGGGEQFF.

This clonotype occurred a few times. The CDR3 DNA follows: TGCAGTGCTACAGGGGGTCAAGGCGGGAGGGCGAACAATGAGCAGTTCTTC. Residues: CSATGGQGGRANNEQFF. The genes are TRBV20-1 and TRBJ2-1, with TRBD2 matching 9 bases. The CDR3 runs 17 residues. Germline CDR1 and CDR2: DFQATT and SNEGSKA (reference sequence). With V trimmed by 4 bases and J by 5 bases, 15 bases remained unmatched.

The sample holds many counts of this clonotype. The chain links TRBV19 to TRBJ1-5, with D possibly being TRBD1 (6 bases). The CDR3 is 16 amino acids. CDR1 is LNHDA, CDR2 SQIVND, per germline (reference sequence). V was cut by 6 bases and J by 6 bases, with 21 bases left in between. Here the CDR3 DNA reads TGTGCCAGTAGCCCCCTACATACGGGGGCAGTTCAGCCCCAGCATTTT. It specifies CASSPLHTGAVQPQHF.

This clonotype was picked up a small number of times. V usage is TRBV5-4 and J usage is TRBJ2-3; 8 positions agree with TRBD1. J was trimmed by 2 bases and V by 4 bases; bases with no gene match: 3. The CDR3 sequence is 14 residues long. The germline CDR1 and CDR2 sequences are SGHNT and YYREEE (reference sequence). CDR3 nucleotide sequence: TGTGCCAGCAGCCAGGGACAGGTCACAGATACGCAGTATTTT. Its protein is CASSQGQVTDTQYF.

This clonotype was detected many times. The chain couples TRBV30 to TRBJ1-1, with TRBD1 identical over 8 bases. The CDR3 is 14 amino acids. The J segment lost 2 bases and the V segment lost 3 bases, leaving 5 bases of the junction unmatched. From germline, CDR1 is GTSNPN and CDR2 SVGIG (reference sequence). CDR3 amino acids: CAWRIPGGNTEAFF. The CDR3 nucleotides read TGTGCCTGGAGAATCCCAGGGGGCAACACTGAAGCTTTCTTT.

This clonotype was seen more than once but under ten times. The CDR3 DNA sequence: TGTGCCAGCAGCGGGACTAGCGGGGGGTCAGAGACCCAGTACTTC. Its protein product is CASSGTSGGSETQYF. J is TRBJ2-5 and V is TRBV7-3; 15 bases map to TRBD2. This CDR3 contains 15 residues. The ends lost 5 bases at V and 4 bases at J; junction bases unmatched: 2. Germline lookup yields CDR1 SGHTA and CDR2 FQGTGA.

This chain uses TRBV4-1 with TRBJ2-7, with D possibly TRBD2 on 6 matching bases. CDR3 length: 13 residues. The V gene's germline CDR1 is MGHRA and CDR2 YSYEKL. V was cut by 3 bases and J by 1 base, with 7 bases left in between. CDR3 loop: CASSQAGSYEQYF. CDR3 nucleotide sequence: TGCGCCAGCAGCCAGGCGGGGTCCTACGAGCAGTACTTC.

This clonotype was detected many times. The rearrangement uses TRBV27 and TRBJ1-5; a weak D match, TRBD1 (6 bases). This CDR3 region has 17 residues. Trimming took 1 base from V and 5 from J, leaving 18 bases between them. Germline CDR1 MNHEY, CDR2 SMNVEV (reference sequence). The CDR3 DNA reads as TGTGCCAGCAGTTTATACTATGAGGGGACACTTGATCAGCCCCAGCATTTT. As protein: CASSLYYEGTLDQPQHF.

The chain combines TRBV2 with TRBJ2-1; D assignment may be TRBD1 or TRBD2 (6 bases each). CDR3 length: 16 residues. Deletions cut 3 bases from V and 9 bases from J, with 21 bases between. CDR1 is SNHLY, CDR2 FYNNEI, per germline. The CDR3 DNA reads TGTGCCAGCAGTGATACTGCCGGGAAGGGGGAGGTTGAGCAGTTCTTC. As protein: CASSDTAGKGEVEQFF.

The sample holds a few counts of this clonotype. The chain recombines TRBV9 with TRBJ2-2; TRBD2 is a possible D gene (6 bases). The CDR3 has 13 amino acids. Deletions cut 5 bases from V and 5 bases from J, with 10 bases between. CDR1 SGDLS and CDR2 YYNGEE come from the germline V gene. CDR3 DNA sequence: TGTGCCAGCAGGGAGGGCCAGACCGGGGAGCTGTTTTTT. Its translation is CASREGQTGELFF.

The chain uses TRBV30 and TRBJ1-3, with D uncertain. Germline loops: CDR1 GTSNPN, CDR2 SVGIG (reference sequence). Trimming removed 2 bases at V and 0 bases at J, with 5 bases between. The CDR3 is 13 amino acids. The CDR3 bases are TGTGCCTGGAGTAAGTCCTCTGGAAACACCATATATTTT. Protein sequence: CAWSKSSGNTIYF.

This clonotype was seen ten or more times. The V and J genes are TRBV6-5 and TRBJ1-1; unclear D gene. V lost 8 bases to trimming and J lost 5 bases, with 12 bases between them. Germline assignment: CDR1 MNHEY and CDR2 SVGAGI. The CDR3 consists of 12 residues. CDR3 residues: CASGRGETEAFF. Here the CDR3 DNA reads TGTGCCAGCGGGCGGGGAGAGACTGAAGCTTTCTTT.

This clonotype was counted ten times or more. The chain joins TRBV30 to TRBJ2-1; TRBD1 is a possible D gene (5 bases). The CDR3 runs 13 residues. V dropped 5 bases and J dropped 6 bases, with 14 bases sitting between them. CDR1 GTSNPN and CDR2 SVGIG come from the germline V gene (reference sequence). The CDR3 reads CAWLGLGPNEQFF. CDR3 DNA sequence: TGTGCCTGGCTTGGGTTGGGGCCCAATGAGCAGTTCTTC.